This entry concerns a single T cell receptor (beta chain). Some clones are missing from TCRdb's copy, which holds only in-frame ones; the method was immunoSEQ multiplex PCR. The sample consists of roughly 130,000 clones, under 95% of them appearing once. The CDR3 loop spans 15 amino acids. V shed 2 bases and J shed 1 base, with 8 bases lying between them. Germline CDR1 LNHDA, CDR2 SQIVND (reference sequence). This entry is derived from a study of control samples from healthy donors and cancer patients. The sample was blood. The J gene is TRBJ2-2, the V gene TRBV19; D gene unclear. The TCR was taken from a man aged 18 to 29 in good health. The CDR3 here is CASSIRLRNTGELFF. Here the CDR3 DNA reads TGTGCCAGTAGTATAAGGTTACGGAACACCGGGGAGCTGTTTTTT.